These 5 T cell receptor beta chains originate from one sample sequenced in a study of control samples from healthy donors and cancer patients. Sequencing used immunoSEQ multiplex PCR; TCRdb keeps in-frame clones, though not all of them. The sample lists about 42,000 clones; roughly 83% were seen once. Sequenced input: blood. These receptors all stem from a man aged 55 to 70 in good health.

This chain connects TRBV30 to TRBJ1-4; D might be TRBD1 (6 bases). The CDR3 covers 15 residues. Trimming removed 5 bases at V and 7 bases at J, with 20 bases between. Per germline, CDR1 GTSNPN and CDR2 SVGIG (reference sequence). Here the CDR3 reads CAWSGRDKYFEKLFF. The CDR3 DNA reads TGTGCCTGGTCGGGCCGGGACAAATATTTTGAAAAACTGTTTTTT. The full variable domain, with the rest looked up from reference TRBV30 and TRBJ1-4, is SQTIHQWPATLVQPVGSPLSLECTVEGTSNPNLYWYRQAAGRGLQLLFYSVGIGQISSEVPQNLSASRPQDRQFILSSKKLLLSDSGFYLCAWSGRDKYFEKLFFGSGTQLSVL.

This chain links TRBV9 with TRBJ1-2; no definite D call. The CDR3 has 15 residues. The germline V gene has CDR1 SGDLS and CDR2 YYNGEE. The V gene lost 3 bases and the J gene lost 4 bases, with 16 bases spanning the gap. The CDR3 here is CASSDPRRPLYGYTF. CDR3 nucleotide sequence: TGTGCCAGCAGCGACCCGCGACGGCCACTCTATGGCTACACCTTC.

This chain uses TRBV5-4 with TRBJ2-2; 7 positions match TRBD2. The CDR3 has 15 residues. Losses at the gene ends were 4 bases for V and 4 bases for J; bases not matched to a gene: 7. Germline V gene data show CDR1 as SGHNT and CDR2 as YYREEE (reference sequence). In nucleotides, the CDR3 is TGTGCCAGCAGCCGGCGGGGGTGGGGCACCGGGGAGCTGTTTTTT. Its translation: CASSRRGWGTGELFF.

The chain carries TRBV14 and TRBJ1-6; tentative D call: TRBD1 (5 bases). This CDR3 comprises 16 residues. V lost 3 bases to trimming and J lost 7 bases, with 16 bases between them. CDR1 and CDR2 from the germline V gene are SGHDN and FVKESK. CDR3 in amino acids: CASSQVVGPRNSPLHF. The CDR3 DNA reads TGTGCCAGCAGCCAGGTTGTGGGACCAAGGAATTCACCCCTCCACTTT.

The J gene is TRBJ1-4, the V gene TRBV5-1; 7 bases match TRBD1. J gave up 6 bases and V 2 bases, and 13 bases lay outside the gene matches. The CDR3 is 17 residues long. Germline V gives CDR1 SGHRS, CDR2 YFSETQ. The CDR3 loop is CASSFVYVGQSYEKLFF. CDR3 sequence (DNA): TGCGCCAGCAGCTTCGTTTATGTGGGACAGTCTTATGAAAAACTGTTTTTT.